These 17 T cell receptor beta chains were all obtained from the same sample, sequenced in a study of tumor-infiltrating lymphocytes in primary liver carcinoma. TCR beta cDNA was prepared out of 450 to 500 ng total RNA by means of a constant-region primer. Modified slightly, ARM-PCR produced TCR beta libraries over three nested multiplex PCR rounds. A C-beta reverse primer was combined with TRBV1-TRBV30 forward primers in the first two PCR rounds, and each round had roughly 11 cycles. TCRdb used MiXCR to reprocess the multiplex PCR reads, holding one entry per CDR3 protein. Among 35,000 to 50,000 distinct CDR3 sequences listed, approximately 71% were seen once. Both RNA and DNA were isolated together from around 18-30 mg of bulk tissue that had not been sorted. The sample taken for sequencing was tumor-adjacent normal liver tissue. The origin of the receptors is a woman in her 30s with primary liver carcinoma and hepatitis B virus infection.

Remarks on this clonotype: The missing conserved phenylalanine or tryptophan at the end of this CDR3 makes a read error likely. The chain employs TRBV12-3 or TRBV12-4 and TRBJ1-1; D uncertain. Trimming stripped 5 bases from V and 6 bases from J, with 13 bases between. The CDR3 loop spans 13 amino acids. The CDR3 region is CASSPSGRSEAFL. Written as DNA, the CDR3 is TGTGCCAGCAGTCCGTCCGGGCGGTCTGAAGCTTTCTTA.

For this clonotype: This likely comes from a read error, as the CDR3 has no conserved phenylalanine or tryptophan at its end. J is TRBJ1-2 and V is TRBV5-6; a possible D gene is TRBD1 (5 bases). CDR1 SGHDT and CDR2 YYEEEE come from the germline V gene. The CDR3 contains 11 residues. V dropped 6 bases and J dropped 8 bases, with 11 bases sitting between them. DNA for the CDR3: TGTGCCAGCACCACCCGGGGGGGCTACACCTAC. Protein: CASTTRGGYTY.

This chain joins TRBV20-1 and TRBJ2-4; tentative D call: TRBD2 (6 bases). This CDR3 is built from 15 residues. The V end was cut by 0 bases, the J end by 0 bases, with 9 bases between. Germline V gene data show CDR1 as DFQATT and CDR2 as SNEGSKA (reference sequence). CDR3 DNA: TGCAGTGCTAGAGATCGGGGACTAGCCAAAAACATTCAGTACTTC. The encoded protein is CSARDRGLAKNIQYF.

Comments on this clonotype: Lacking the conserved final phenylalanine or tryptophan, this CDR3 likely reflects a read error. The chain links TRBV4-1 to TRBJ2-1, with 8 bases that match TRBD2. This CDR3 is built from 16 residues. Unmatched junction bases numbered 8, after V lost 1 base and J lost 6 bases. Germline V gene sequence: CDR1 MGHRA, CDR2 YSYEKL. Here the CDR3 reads CASSQVLGTRGNEQFL. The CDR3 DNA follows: TGCGCCAGCAGCCAAGTGCTCGGGACTAGAGGCAATGAGCAGTTCCTC.

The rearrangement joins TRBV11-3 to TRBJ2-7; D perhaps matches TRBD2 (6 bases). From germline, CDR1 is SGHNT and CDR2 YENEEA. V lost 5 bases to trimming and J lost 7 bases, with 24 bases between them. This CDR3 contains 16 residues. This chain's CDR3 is CASSGGIGTVVYEQYF. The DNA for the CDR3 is TGTGCCAGCAGCGGGGGGATAGGGACTGTCGTCTATGAGCAGTACTTC.

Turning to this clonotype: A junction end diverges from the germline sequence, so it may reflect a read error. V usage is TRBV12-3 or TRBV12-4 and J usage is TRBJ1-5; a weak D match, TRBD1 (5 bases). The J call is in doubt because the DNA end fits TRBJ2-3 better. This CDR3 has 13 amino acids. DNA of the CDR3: TGTGTCAGCAGGAAACAGGCCAATCAGCCCCAGTATTTT. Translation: CVSRKQANQPQYF.

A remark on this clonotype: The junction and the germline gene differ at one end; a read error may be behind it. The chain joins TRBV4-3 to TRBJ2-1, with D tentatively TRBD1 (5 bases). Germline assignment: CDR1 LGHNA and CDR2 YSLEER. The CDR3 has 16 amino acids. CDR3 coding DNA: TGCGCCAGCAGCCAAGGGGGCTACTACCCTGTTAATGAGCAGATCTTC. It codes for CASSQGGYYPVNEQIF.

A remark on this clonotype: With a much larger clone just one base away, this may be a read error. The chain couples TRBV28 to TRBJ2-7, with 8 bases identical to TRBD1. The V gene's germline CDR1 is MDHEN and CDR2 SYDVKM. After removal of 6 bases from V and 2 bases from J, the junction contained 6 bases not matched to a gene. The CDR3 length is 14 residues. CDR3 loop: CASRGDRSPYEQYF. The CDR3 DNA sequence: TGTGCCAGCAGGGGGGACAGGAGTCCCTACGAGCAGTACTTC.

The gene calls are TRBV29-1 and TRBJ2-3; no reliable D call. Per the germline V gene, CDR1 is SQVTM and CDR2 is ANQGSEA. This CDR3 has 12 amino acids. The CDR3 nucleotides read TGCAACCTTGCAGGTCCGCCAGATACGCAGTATTTT. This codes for CNLAGPPDTQYF.

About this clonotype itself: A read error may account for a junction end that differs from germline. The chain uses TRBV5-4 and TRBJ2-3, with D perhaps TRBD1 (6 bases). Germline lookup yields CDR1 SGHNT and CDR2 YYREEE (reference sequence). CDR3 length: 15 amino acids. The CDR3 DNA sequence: TGTGCCAGCAGCACCTACCGGGACACCACAGATAGGCAGTATTTT. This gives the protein CASSTYRDTTDRQYF.

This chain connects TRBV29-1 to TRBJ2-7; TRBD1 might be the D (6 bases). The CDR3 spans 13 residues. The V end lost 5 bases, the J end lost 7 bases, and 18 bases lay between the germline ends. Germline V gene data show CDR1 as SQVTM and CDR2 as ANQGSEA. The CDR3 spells CSVLGASGYEQYF. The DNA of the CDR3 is TGCAGCGTTTTGGGGGCTTCGGGCTATGAGCAGTACTTC.

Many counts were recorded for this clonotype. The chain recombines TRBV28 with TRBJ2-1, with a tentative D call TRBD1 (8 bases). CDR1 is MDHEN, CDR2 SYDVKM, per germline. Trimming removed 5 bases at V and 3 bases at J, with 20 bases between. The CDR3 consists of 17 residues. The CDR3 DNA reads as TGTGCCAGCAGTCCTGACCCGGACAGGGACTACTACAATGAGCAGTTCTTC. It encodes CASSPDPDRDYYNEQFF.

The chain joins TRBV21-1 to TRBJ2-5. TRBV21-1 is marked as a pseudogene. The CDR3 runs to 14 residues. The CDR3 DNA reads TGTGCCAGCGGCAAAGTGGGTTGCCAAGAGACCCAGTACTTC. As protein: CASGKVGCQETQYF.

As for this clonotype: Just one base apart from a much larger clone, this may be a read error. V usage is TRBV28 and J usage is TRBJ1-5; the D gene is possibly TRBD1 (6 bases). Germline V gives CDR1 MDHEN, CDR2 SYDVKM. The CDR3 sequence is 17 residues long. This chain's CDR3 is CASSLRGALPSNRPQHF. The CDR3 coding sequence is TGTGCCAGCAGTTTGCGGGGGGCCTTACCTAGCAATCGGCCCCAGCATTTT.

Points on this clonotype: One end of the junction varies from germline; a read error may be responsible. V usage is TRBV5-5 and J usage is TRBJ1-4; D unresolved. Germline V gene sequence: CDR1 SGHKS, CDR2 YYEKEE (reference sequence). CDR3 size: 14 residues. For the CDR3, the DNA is TGTGCCAGCGGCTTGGGAGGAGACATTGAAAAACTGTTTTTT. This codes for CASGLGGDIEKLFF. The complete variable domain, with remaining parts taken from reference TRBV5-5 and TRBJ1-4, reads DAGVTQSPTHLIKTRGQQVTLRCSPISGHKSVSWYQQVLGQGPQFIFQYYEKEERGRGNFPDRFSARQFPNYSSELNVNALLLGDSALYLCASGLGGDIEKLFFGSGTQLSVL.

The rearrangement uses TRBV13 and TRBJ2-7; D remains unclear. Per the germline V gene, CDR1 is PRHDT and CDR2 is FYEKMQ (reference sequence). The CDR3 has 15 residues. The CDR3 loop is CVRSLVIGQSYEQYF. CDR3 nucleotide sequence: TGTGTCAGAAGCTTAGTCATAGGGCAGTCCTACGAGCAGTACTTC.

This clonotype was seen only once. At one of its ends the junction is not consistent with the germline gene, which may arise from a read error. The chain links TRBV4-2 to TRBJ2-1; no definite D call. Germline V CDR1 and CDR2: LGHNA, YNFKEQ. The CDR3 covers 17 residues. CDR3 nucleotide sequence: TGTGTCAGCAGCCAAGGCCCCGTGGTAGTGGGTCAAAATGAGCAGTTCTTC. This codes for CVSSQGPVVVGQNEQFF.